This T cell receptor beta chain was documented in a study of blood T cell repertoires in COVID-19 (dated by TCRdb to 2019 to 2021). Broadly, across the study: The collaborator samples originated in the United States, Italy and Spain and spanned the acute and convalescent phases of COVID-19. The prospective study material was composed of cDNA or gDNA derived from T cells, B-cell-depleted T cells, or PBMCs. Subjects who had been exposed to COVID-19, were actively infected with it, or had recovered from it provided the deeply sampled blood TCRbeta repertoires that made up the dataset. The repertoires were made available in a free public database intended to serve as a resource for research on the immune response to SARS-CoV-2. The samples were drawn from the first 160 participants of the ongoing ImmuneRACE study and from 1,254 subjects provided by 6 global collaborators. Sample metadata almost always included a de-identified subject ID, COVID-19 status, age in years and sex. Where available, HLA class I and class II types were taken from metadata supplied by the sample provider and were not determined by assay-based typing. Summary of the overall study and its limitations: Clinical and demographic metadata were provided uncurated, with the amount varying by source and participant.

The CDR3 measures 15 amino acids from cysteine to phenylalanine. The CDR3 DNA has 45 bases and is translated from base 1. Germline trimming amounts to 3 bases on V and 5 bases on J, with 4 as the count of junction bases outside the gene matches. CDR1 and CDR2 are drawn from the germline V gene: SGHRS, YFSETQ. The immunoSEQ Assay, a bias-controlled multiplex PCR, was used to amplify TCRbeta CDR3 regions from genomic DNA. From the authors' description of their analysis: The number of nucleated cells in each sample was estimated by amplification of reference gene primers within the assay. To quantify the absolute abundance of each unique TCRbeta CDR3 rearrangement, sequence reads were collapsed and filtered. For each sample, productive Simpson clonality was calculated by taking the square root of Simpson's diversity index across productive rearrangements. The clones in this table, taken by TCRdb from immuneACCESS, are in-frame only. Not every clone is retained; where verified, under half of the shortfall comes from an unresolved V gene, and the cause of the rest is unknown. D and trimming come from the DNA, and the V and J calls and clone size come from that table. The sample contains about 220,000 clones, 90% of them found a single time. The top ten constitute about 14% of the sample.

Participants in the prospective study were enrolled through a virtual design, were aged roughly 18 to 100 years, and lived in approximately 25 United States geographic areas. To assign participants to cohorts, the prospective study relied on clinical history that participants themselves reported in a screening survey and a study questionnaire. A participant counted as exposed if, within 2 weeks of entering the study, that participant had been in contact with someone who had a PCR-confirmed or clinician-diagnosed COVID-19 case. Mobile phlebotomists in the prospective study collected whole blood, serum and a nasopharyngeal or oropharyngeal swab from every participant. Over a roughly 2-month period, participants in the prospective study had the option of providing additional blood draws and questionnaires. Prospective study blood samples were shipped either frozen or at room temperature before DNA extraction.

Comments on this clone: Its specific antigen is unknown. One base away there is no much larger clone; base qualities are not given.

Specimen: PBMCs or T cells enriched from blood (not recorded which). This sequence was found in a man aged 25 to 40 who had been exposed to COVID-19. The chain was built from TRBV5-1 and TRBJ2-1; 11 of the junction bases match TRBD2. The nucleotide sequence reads TGCGCCAGCAGCTCGGGACTAGCGGTTGACAATGAGCAGTTCTTC. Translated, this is CASSSGLAVDNEQFF. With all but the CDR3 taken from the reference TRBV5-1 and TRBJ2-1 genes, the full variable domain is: KAGVTQTPRYLIKTRGQQVTLSCSPISGHRSVSWYQQTPGQGLQFLFEYFSETQRNKGNFPGRFSGRQFSNSRSEMNVSTLELGDSALYLCASSSGLAVDNEQFFGPGTRLTVL.